This T cell receptor beta chain emerged from a study of T-cell memory formation after mild COVID-19. This clonotype has only a few counts. Its cognate antigen is unknown. TCRdb ran MiXCR on the 5' RACE reads and lists one entry per CDR3 protein. The repertoire consists of under 550,000 distinct CDR3 sequences, with 18% occurring once and the leading ten covering 9% to 15%. Study observations and caveats: Several responding clones turned up in pre-infection memory, indicating that cross-reactive memory may have taken part.

The sequenced sample was PBMCs or a T cell subset sorted from them (not recorded which). This receptor was taken from an adult woman who had mild COVID-19 (a few samples of this study predate the infection). Cell type and time point are not known.

Here the CDR3 reads CASSLSGSRTDTQYF. CDR3 nucleotide sequence: TGTGCCAGCAGTTTAAGCGGGAGTAGGACAGATACGCAGTATTTT. The chain uses TRBV12-3 or TRBV12-4 and TRBJ2-3; 8 bases map to TRBD2. V trimming: 2 bases; J trimming: 3 bases; junction bases outside the gene matches: 4. The CDR3 runs 15 residues.